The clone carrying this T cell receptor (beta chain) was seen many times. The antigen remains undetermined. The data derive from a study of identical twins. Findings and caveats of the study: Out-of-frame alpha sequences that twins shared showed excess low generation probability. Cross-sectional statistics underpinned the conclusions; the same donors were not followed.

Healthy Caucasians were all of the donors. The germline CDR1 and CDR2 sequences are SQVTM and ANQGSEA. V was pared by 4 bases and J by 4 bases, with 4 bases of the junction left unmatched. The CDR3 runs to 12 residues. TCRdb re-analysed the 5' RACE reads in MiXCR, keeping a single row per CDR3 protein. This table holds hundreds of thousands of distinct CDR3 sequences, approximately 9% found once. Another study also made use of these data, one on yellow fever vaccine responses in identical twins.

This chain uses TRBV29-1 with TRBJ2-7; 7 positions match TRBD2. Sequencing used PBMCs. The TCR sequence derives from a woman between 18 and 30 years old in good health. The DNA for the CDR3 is TGCAGCGTTGGGACTAGTCAATACGAGCAGTACTTC. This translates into CSVGTSQYEQYF.